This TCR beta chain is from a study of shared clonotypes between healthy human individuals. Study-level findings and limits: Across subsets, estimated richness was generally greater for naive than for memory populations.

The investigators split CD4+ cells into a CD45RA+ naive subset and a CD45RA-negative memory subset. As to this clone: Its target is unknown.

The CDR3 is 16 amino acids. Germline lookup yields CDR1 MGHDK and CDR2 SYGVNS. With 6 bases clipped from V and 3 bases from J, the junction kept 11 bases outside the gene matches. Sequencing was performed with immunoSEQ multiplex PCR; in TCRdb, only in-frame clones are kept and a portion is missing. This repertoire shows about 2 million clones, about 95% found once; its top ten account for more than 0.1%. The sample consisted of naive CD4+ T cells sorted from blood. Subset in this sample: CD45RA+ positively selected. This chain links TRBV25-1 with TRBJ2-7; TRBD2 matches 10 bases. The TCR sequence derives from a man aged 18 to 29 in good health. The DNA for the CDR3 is TGTGCCAGCAGCCCCGACCGGACTAGCGGATACTACGAGCAGTACTTC. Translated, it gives CASSPDRTSGYYEQYF.